The sequence of this T cell receptor beta chain was determined in a study of blood T cell repertoires in COVID-19. Turning to the study itself: Samples taken during acute and convalescent COVID-19 were collected in the United States, Italy and Spain.

Enrollment of patients from Seattle took place during active infection, with longitudinal follow-up. Per the authors' pipeline: Amplifying reference gene primers gave estimates of nucleated cell counts. Libraries were prepared by immunoSEQ multiplex PCR; TCRdb keeps only in-frame clonotypes and omits some of them. The V and J calls and clone size come from that table; D and trimming were worked out from the DNA. This table holds about 530,000 clones, roughly 89% found once. The sample comprised peripheral blood. The clonotype was recovered from a woman in her forties or fifties with COVID-19, enrolled during active disease.

DNA of the CDR3: TGTGCCAGCAGTACCGCCCCAGGGGCGATTTCTCAGCCCCAGCATTTT. Translated, it gives CASSTAPGAISQPQHF. The chain is built from TRBV6-2 or TRBV6-3 and TRBJ1-5, with a weak D call TRBD1 (6 bases). Germline CDR1 MNHEY, CDR2 SVGEGT. V lost 5 bases and J lost 6, with 20 bases in between. The CDR3 spans 16 residues.